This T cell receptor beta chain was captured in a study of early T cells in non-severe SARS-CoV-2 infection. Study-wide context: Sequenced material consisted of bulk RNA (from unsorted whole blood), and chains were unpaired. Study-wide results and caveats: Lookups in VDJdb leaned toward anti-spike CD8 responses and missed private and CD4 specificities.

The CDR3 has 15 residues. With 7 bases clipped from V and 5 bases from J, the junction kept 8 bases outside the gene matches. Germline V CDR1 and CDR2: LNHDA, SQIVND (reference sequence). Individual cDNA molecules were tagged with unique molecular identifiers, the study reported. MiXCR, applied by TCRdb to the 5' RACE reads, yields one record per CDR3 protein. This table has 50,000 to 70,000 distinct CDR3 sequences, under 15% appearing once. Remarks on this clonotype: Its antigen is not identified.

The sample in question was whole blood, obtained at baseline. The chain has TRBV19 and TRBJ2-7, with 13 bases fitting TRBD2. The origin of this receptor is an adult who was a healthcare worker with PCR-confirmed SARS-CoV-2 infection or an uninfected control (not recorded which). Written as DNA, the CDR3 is TGTGCCAGTACCCCGACTAGCGGGAGGCCCCACGAGCAGTACTTC. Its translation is CASTPTSGRPHEQYF.